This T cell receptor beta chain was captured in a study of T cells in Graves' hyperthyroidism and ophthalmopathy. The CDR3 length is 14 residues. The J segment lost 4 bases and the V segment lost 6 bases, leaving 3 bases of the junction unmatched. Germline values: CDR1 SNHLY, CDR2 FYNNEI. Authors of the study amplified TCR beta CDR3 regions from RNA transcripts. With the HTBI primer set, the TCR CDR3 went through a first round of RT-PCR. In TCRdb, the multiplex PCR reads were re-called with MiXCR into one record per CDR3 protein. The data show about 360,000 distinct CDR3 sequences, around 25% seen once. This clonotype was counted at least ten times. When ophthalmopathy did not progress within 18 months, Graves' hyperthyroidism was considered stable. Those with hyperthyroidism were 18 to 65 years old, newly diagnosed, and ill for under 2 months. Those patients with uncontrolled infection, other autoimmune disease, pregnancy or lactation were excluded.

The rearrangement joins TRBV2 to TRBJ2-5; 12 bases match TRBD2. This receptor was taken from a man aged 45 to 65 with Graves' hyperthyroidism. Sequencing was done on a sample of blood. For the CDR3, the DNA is TGTGCCAGCAGGCTAGCGGGAGGGCTAGAGACCCAGTACTTC. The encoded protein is CASRLAGGLETQYF.